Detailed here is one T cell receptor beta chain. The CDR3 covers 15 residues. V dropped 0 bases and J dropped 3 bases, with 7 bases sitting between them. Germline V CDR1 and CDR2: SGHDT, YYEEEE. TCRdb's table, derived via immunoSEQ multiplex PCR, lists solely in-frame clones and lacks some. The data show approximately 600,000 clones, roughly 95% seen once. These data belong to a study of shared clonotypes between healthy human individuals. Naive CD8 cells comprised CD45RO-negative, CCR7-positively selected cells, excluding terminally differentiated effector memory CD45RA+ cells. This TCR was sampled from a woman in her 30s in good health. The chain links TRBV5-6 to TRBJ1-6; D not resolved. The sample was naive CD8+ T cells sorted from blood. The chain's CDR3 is CASSLATNYNSPLHF. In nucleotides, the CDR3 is TGTGCCAGCAGCTTGGCGACAAACTATAATTCACCCCTCCACTTT.